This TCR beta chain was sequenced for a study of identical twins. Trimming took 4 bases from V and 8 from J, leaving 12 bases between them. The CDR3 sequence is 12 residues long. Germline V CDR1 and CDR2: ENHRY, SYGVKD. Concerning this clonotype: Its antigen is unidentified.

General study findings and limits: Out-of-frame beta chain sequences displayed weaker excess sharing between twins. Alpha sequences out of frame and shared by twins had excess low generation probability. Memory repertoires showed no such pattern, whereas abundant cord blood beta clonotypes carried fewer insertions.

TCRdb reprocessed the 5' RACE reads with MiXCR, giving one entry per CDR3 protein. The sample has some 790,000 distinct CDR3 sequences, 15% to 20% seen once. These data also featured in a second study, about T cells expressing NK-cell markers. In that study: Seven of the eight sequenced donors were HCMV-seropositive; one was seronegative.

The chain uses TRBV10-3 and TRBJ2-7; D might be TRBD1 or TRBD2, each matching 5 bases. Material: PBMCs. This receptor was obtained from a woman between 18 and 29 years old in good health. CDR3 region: CAISAGTLKQYF. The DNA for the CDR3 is TGTGCCATCAGTGCCGGGACGCTCAAGCAGTACTTC.